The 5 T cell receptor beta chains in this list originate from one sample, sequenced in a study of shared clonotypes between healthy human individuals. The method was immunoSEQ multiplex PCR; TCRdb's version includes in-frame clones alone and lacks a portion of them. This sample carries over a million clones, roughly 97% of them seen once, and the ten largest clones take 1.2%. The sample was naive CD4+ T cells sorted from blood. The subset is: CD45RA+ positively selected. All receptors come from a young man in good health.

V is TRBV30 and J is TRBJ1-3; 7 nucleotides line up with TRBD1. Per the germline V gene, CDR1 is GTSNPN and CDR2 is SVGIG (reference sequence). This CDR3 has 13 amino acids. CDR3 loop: CAAGGQAGNTIYF. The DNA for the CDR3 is TGTGCTGCGGGAGGACAGGCTGGAAACACCATATATTTT.

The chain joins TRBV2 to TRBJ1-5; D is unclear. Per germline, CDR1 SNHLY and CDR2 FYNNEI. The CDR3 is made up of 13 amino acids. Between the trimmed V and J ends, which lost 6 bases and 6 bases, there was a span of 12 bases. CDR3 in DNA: TGTGCCAGCAGCGATGATATGGGTCAGCCCCAGCATTTT. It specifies CASSDDMGQPQHF.

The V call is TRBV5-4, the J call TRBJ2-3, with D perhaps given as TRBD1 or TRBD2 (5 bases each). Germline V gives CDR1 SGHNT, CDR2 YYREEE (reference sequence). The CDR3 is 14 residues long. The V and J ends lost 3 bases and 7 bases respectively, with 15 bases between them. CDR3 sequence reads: CASSSGRGFHTQYF. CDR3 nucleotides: TGTGCCAGCAGCTCGGGACGAGGGTTCCATACGCAGTATTTT.

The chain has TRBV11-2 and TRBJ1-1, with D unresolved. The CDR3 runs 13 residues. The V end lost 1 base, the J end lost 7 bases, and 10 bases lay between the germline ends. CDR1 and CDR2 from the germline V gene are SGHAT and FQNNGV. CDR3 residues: CASSLGPQSEAFF. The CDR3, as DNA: TGTGCCAGCAGCTTAGGACCCCAGAGTGAAGCTTTCTTT.

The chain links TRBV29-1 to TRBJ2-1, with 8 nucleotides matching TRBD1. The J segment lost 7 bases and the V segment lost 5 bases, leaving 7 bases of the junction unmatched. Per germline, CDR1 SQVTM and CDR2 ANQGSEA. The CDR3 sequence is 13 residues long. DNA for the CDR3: TGCAGCGTTAAGACAGGGGAAAGGAATGAGCAGTTCTTC. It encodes CSVKTGERNEQFF.